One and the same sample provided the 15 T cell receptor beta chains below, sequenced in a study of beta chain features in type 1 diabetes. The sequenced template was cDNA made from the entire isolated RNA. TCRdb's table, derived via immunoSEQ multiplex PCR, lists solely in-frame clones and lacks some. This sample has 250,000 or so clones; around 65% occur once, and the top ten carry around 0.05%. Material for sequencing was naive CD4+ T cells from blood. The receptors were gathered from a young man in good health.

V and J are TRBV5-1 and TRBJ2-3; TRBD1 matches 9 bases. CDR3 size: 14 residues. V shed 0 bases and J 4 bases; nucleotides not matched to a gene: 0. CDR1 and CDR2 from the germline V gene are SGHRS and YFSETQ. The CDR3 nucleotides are TGCGCCAGCAGCTTGGGGACAGGGGCAGATACGCAGTATTTT. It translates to CASSLGTGADTQYF.

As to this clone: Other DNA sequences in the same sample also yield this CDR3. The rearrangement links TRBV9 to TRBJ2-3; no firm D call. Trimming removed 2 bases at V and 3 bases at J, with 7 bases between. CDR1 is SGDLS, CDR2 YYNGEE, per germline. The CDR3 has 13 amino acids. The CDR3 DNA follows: TGTGCCAGCAGCGTGGGTGGGACAGATACGCAGTATTTT. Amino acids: CASSVGGTDTQYF.

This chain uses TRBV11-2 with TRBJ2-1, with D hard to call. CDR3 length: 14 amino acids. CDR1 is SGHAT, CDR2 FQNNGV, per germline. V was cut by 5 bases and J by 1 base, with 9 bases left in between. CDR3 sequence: CASSPTGSYNEQFF. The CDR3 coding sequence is TGTGCCAGCAGCCCCACCGGGTCCTACAATGAGCAGTTCTTC.

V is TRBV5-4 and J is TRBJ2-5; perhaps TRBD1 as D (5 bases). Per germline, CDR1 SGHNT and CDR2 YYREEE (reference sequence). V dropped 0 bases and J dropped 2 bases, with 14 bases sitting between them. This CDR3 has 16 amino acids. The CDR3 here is CASSLARAGIQETQYF. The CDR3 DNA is TGTGCCAGCAGCTTGGCCCGGGCAGGGATACAAGAGACCCAGTACTTC. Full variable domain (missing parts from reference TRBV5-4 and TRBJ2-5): ETGVTQSPTHLIKTRGQQVTLRCSSQSGHNTVSWYQQALGQGPQFIFQYYREEENGRGNFPPRFSGLQFPNYSSELNVNALELDDSALYLCASSLARAGIQETQYFGPGTRLLVL.

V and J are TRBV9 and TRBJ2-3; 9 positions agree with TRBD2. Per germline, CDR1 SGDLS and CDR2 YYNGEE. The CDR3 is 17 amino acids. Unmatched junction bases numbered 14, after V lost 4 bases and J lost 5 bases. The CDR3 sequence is CASSSRSGGTGGDTQYF. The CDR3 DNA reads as TGTGCCAGCAGCTCGCGCAGCGGGGGGACCGGAGGAGATACGCAGTATTTT.

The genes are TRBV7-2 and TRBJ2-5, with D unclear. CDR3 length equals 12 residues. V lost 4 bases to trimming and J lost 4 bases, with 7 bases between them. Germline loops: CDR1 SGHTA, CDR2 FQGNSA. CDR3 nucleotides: TGTGCCAGCAGCTCAAATCGAGAGACCCAGTACTTC. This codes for CASSSNRETQYF. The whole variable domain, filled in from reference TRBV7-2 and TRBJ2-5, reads GAGVSQSPSNKVTEKGKDVELRCDPISGHTALYWYRQSLGQGLEFLIYFQGNSAPDKSGLPSDRFSAERTGGSVSTLTIQRTQQEDSAVYLCASSSNRETQYFGPGTRLLVL.

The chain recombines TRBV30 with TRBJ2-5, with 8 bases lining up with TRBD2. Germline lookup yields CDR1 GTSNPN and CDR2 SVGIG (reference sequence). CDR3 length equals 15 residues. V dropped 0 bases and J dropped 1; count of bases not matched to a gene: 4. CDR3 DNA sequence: TGTGCCTGGAGTGTAGGCGGGAGGATCCAAGAGACCCAGTACTTC. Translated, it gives CAWSVGGRIQETQYF.

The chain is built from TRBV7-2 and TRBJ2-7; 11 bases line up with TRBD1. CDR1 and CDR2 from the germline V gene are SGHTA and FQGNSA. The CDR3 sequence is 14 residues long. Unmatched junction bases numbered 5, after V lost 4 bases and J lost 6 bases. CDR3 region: CASSSGGTGGEQYF. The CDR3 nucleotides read TGTGCCAGCAGCTCGGGAGGGACAGGGGGCGAGCAGTACTTC. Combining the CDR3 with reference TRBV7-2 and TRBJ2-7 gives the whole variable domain GAGVSQSPSNKVTEKGKDVELRCDPISGHTALYWYRQSLGQGLEFLIYFQGNSAPDKSGLPSDRFSAERTGGSVSTLTIQRTQQEDSAVYLCASSSGGTGGEQYFGPGTRLTVT.

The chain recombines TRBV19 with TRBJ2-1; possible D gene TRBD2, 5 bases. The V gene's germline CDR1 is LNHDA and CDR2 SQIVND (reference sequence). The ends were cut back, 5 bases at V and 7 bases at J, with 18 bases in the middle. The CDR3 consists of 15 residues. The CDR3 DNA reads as TGTGCCAGTAGTCACTCGCGCGGGCGATTTAATGAGCAGTTCTTC. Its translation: CASSHSRGRFNEQFF.

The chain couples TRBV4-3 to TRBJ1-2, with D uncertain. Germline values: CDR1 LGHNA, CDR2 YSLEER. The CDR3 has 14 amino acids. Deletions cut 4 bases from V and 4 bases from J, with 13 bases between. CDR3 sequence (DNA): TGCGCCAGCAGCCCGGGGAGAGACCCCTATGGCTACACCTTC. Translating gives CASSPGRDPYGYTF.

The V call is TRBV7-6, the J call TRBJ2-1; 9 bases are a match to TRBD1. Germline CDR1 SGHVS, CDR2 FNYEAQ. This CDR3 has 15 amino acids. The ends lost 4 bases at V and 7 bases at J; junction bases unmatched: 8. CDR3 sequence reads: CASSSAGTGPNEQFF. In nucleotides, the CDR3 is TGTGCCAGCAGCTCAGCCGGGACAGGGCCAAATGAGCAGTTCTTC.

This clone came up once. Written as DNA, the CDR3 is TGTGCCTGCCGGCCGGGGGGCTACACCGGGGAGCTGTTTTTT. Amino acid sequence: CACRPGGYTGELFF. The chain is built from TRBV30 and TRBJ2-2; D might be TRBD2 (7 bases). The V gene's germline CDR1 is GTSNPN and CDR2 SVGIG (reference sequence). This CDR3 is built from 14 residues. Trimming shortened V by 6 bases and J by 3 bases, and 14 bases separated the two germline ends.

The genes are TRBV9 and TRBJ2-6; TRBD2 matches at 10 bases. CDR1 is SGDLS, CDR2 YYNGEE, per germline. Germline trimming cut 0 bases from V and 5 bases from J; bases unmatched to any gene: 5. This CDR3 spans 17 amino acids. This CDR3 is CASSVEAGGSRANVLTF. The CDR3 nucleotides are TGTGCCAGCAGCGTAGAAGCGGGAGGGTCTAGGGCCAACGTCCTGACTTTC.

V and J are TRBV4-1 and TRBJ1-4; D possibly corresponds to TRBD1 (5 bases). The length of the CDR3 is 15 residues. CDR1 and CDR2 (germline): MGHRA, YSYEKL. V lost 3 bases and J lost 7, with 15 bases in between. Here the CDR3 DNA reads TGCGCCAGCAGCCATGCAGGGAATCGTGGTGAAAAACTGTTTTTT. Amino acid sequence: CASSHAGNRGEKLFF.

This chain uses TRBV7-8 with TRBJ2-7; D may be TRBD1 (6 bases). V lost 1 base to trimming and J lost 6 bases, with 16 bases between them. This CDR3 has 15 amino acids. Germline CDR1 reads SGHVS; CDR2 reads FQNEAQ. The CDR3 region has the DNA TGTGCCAGCAGCTTAGTGCCGCTACAGGGTGGCGAGCAGTACTTC. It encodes CASSLVPLQGGEQYF.